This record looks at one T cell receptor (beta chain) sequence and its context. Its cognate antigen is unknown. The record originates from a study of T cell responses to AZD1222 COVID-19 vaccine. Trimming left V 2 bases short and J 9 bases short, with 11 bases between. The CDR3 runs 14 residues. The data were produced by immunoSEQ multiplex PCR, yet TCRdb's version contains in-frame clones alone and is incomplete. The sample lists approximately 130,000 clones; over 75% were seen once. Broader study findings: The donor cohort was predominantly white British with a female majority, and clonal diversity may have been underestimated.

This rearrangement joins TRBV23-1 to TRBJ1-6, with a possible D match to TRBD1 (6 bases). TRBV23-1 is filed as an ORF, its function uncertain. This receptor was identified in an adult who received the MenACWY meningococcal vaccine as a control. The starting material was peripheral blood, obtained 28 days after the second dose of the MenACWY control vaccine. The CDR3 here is CASSQNRDASPLHF. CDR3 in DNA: TGCGCCAGCAGTCAAAACAGGGACGCTTCACCCCTCCACTTT.